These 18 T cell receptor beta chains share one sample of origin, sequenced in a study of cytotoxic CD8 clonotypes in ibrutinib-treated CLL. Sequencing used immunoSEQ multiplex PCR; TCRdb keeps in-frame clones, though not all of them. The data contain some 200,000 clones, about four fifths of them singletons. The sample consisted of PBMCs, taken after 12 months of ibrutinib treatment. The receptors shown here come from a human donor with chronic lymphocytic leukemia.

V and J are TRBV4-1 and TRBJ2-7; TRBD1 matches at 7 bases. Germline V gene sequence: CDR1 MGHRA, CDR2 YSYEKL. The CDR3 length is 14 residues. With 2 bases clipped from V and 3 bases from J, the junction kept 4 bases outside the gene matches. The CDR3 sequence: CASSQPGQNYEQYF. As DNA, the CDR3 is TGCGCCAGCAGCCAACCGGGACAGAACTACGAGCAGTACTTC.

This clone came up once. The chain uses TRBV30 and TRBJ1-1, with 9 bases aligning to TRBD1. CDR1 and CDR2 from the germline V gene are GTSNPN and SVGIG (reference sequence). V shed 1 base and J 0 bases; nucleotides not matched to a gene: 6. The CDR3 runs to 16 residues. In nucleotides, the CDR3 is TGTGCCTGGAGTGAAAGGGGACAGGGCTTGAACACTGAAGCTTTCTTT. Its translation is CAWSERGQGLNTEAFF.

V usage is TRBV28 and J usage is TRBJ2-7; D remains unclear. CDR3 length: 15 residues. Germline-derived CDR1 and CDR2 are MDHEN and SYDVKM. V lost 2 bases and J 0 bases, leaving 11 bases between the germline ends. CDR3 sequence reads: CASSLSSTSSYEQYF. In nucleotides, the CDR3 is TGTGCCAGCAGTTTAAGTTCTACCAGCTCCTACGAGCAGTACTTC.

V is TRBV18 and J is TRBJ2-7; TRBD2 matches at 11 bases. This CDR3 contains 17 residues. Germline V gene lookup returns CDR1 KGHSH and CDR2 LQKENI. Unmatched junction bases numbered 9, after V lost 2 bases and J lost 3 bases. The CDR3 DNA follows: TGTGCCAGCTCACCATGGTCCCGGACTAGCGGGTTCTACGAGCAGTACTTC. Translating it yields CASSPWSRTSGFYEQYF.

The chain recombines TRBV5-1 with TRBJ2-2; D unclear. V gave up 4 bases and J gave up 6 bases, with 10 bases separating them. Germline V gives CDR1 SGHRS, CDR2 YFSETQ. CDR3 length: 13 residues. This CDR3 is CASSLPESGELFF. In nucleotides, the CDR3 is TGCGCCAGCAGCCTACCAGAGTCCGGGGAGCTGTTTTTT.

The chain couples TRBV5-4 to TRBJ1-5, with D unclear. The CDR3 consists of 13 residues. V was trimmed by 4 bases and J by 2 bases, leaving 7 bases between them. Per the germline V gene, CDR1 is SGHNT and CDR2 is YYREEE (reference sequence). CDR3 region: CASSADGNQPQHF. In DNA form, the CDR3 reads TGTGCCAGCAGCGCGGACGGCAATCAGCCCCAGCATTTT.

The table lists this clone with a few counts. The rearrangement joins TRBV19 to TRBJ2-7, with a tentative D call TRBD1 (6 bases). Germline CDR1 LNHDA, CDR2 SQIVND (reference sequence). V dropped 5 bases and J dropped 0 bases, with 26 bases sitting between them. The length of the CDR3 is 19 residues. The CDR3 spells CASSRTIPSGQTISYEQYF. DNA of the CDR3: TGTGCCAGTAGTCGAACTATTCCCTCAGGACAGACAATCTCCTACGAGCAGTACTTC.

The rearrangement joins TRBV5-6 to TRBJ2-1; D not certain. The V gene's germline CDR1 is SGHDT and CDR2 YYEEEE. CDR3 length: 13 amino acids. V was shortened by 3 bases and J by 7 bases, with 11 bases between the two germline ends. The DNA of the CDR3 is TGTGCCAGCAGCTCGGAAGTCGAGAATGAGCAGTTCTTC. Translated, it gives CASSSEVENEQFF.

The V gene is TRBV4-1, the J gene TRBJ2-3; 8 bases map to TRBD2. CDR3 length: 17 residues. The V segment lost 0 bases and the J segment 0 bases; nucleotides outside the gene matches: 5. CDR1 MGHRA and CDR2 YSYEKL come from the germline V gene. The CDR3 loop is CASSQDFSSGSTDTQYF. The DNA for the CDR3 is TGCGCCAGCAGCCAAGATTTCTCTAGCGGGAGCACAGATACGCAGTATTTT.

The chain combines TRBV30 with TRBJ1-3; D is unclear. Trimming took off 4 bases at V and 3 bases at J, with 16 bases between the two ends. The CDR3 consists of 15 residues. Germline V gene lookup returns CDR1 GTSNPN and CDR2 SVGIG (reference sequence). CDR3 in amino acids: CAWTLTTDFGNTIYF. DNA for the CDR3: TGTGCCTGGACTCTCACGACGGACTTTGGAAACACCATATATTTT.

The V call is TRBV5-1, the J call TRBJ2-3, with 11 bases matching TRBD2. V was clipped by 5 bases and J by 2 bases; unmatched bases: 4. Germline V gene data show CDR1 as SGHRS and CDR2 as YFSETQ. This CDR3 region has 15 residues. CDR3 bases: TGCGCCAGCAGTTTAGCGGGGGGGATCACAGATACGCAGTATTTT. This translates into CASSLAGGITDTQYF.

The CDR3: CASSQDSEVQPQHF. The CDR3 region has the DNA TGTGCCAGTAGCCAAGACAGTGAGGTCCAGCCCCAGCATTTT. The chain couples TRBV19 to TRBJ1-5; TRBD1 is a possible D gene (5 bases). In germline, CDR1 is LNHDA, CDR2 SQIVND (reference sequence). Between the trimmed V and J ends, which lost 6 bases and 7 bases, there was a span of 16 bases. This CDR3 contains 14 residues.

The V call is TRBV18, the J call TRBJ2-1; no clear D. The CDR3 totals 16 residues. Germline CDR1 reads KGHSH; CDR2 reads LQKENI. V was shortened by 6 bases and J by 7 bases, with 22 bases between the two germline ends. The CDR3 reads CASSPFERLKGNEQFF. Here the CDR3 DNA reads TGTGCCAGCTCCCCGTTTGAGCGCCTAAAAGGGAATGAGCAGTTCTTC.

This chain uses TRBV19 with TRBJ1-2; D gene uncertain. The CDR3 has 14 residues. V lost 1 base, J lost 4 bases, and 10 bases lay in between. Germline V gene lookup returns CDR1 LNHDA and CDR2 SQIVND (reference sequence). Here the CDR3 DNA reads TGTGCCAGTAGTATAGTTGCGGGTGGCTATGGCTACACCTTC. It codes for CASSIVAGGYGYTF.

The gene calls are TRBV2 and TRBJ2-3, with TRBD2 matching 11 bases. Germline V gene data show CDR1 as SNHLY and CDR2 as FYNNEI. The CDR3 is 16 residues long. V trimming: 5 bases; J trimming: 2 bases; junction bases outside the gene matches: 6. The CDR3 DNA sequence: TGTGCCAGCAGTCGTGGACTAGCGGGCTCCACAGATACGCAGTATTTT. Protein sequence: CASSRGLAGSTDTQYF.

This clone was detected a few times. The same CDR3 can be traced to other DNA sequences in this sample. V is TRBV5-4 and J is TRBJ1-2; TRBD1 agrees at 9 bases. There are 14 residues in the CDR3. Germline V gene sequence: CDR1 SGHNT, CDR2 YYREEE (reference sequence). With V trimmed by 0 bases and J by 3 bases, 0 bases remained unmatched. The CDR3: CASSLGDRDYGYTF. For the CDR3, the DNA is TGTGCCAGCAGCTTGGGGGACAGGGACTATGGCTACACCTTC.

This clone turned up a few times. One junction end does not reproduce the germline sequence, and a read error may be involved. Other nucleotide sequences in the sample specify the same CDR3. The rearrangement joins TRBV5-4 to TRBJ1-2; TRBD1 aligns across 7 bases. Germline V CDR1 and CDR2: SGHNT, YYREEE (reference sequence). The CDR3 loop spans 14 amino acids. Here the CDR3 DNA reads TGTGCCAGCAGCTTGGGTGACAGGGACTACGGCTACACCTTC. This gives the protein CASSLGDRDYGYTF. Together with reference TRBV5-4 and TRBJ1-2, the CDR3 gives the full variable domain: ETGVTQSPTHLIKTRGQQVTLRCSSQSGHNTVSWYQQALGQGPQFIFQYYREEENGRGNFPPRFSGLQFPNYSSELNVNALELDDSALYLCASSLGDRDYGYTFGSGTRLTVV.

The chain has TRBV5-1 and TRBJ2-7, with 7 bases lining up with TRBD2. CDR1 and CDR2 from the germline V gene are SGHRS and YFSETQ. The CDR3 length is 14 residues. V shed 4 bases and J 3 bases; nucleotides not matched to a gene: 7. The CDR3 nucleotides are TGCGCCAGCAGCCCGCTGGGACTAAACTACGAGCAGTACTTC. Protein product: CASSPLGLNYEQYF.